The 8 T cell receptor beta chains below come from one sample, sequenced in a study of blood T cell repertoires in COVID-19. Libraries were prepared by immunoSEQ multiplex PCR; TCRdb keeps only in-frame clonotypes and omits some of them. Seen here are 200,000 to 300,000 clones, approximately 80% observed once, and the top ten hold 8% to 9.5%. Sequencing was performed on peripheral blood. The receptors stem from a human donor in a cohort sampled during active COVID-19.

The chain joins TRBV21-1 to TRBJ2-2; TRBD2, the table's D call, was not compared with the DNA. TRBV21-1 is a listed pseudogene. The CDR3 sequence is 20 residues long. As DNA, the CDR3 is TGTGCCAGCAGCAAAGGTAGAGGGGTGAGGGGCGGGATTAACACCGGGGAGCTGTTTTTT. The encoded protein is CASSKGRGVRGGINTGELFF.

The chain's CDR3 is CATSDFLEVSPQEQFF. The CDR3 DNA sequence: TGTGCCACCAGTGATTTCCTGGAGGTTTCACCCCAAGAGCAGTTCTTC. V and J are TRBV24-1 and TRBJ2-1; weak D call: TRBD2 (5 bases). Germline V gene data show CDR1 as KGHDR and CDR2 as SFDVKD. V dropped 1 base and J dropped 10 bases, with 19 bases sitting between them. This CDR3 region has 16 residues.

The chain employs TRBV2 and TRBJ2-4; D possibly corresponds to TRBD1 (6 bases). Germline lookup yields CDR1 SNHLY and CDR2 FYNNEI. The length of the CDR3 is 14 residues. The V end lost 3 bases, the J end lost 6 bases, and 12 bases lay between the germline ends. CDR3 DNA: TGTGCCAGCAGTGACCAGGGCAGGGGAAACATTCAGTACTTC. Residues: CASSDQGRGNIQYF.

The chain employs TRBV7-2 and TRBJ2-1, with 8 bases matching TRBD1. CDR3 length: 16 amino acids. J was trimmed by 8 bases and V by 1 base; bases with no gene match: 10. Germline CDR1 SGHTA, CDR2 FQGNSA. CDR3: CASSLEGAGGGYEQFF. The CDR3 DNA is TGTGCCAGCAGCTTAGAGGGTGCAGGGGGCGGCTATGAGCAGTTCTTC.

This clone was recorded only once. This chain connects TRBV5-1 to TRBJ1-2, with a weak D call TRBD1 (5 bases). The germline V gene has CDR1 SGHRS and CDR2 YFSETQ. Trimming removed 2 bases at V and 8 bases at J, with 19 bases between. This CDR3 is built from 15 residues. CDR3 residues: CASSFLGHRTEGYTF. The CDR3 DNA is TGCGCCAGCAGCTTCCTCGGACACCGAACTGAGGGCTACACCTTC.

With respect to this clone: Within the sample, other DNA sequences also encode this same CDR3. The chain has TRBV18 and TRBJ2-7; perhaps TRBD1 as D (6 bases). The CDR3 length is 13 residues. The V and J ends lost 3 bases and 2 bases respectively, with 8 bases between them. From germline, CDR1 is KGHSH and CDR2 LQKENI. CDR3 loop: CASSPGQTYEQYF. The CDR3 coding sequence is TGTGCCAGCTCACCTGGACAGACCTACGAGCAGTACTTC.

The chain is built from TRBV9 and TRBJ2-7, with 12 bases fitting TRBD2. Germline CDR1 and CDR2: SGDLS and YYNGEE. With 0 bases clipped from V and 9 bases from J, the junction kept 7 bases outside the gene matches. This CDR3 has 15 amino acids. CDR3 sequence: CASSVGLAGGVLQYF. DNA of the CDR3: TGTGCCAGCAGCGTAGGGCTAGCGGGGGGGGTACTGCAGTACTTC.

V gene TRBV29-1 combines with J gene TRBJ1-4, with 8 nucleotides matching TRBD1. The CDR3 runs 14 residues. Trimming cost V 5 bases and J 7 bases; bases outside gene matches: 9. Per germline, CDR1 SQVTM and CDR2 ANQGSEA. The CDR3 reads CSVSDRGRVEKLFF. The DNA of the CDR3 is TGCAGCGTTTCCGACAGGGGTCGAGTTGAAAAACTGTTTTTT.